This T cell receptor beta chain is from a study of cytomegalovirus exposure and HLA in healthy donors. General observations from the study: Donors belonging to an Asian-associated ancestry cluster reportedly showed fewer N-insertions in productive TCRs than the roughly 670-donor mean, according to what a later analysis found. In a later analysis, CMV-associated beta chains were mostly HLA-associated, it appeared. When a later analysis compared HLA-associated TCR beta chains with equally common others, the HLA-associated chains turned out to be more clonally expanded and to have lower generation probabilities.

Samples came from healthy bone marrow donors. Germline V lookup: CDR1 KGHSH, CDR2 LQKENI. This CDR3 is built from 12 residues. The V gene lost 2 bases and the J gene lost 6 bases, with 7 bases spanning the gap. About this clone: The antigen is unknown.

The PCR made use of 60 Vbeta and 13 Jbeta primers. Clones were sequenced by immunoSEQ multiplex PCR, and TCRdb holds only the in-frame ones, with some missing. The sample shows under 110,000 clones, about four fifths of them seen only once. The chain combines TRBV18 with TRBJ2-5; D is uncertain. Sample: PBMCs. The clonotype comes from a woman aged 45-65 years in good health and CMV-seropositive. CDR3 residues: CASSPEEKTQYF. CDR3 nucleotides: TGTGCCAGCTCACCAGAGGAAAAGACCCAGTACTTC. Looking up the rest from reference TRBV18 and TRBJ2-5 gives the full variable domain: NAGVMQNPRHLVRRRGQEARLRCSPMKGHSHVYWYRQLPEEGLKFMVYLQKENIIDESGMPKERFSAEFPKEGPSILRIQQVVRGDSAAYFCASSPEEKTQYFGPGTRLLVL.